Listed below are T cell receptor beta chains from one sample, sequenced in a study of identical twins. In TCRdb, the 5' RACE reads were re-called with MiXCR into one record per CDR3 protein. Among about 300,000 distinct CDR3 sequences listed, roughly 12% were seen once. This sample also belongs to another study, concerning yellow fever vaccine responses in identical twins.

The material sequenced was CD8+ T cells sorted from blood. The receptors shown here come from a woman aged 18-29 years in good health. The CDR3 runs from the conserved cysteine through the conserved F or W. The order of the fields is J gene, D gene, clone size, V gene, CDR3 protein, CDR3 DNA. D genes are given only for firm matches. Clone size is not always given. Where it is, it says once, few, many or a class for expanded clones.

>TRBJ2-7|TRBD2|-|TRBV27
CASSPRTSGRAYEQYF
TGTGCCAGCAGTCCCAGGACTAGCGGGAGAGCCTACGAGCAGTACTTC
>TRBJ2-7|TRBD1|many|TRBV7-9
CASSLDRALSYEQYF
TGTGCCAGCAGCCTAGACAGGGCCCTCTCCTACGAGCAGTACTTC
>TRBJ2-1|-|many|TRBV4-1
CASSQGGYSSPSYNEQFF
TGCGCCAGCAGCCAAGGGGGCTATTCTAGTCCTTCCTACAATGAGCAGTTCTTC
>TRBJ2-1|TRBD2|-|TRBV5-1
CASSPALLAGYNEQFF
TGCGCCAGCAGCCCCGCTTTGCTAGCGGGATACAATGAGCAGTTCTTC
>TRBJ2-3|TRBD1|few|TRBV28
CASSLPTTGTGSTDTQYF
TGTGCCAGCAGTTTACCGACGACTGGGACAGGGAGCACAGATACGCAGTATTTT
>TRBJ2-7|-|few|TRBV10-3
CAISSLGPSSPPGPTYEQYF
TGTGCCATCAGTTCGCTAGGGCCTAGCAGCCCGCCGGGCCCCACCTACGAGCAGTACTTC
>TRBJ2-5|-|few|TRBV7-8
CASMREETQYF
TGTGCCAGCATGCGGGAAGAGACCCAGTACTTC
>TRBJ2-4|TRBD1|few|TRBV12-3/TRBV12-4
CASSWDRAHQTLAKNIQYF
TGTGCCAGCAGTTGGGACAGAGCTCATCAGACGCTAGCCAAAAACATTCAGTACTTC
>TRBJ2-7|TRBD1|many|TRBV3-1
CASSQSGQGAQYEQYF
TGTGCCAGCAGCCAATCTGGACAGGGGGCGCAGTACGAGCAGTACTTC
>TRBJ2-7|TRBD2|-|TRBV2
CASSSSTGTSLYEQYF
TGTGCCAGCAGTTCATCAACCGGGACTAGTCTCTACGAGCAGTACTTC
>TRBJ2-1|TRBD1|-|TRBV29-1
CSALSPGQGASSSYNEQFF
TGCAGCGCCCTTTCCCCGGGACAGGGGGCGAGTAGCTCCTACAATGAGCAGTTCTTC
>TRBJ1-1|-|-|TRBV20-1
CSARARDTNTEAFF
TGCAGTGCTAGAGCACGGGACACCAACACTGAAGCTTTCTTT
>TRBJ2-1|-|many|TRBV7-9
CASSFKDEQFF
TGTGCCAGCAGCTTTAAAGACGAGCAGTTCTTC
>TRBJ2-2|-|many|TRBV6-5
CASSRRNTGHKPPRNTGELFF
TGTGCCAGCAGCCGACGAAACACGGGACACAAGCCACCGAGGAACACCGGGGAGCTGTTTTTT
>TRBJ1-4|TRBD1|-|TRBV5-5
CASSFRGGDGPNEKLFF
TGTGCCAGCAGCTTTAGAGGGGGCGACGGACCTAATGAAAAACTGTTTTTT
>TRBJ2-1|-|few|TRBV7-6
CASGKVGRKLDEQFF
TGTGCCAGCGGGAAGGTGGGCCGGAAGTTGGATGAGCAGTTCTTC
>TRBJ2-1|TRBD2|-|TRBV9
CASSVALAGLGGEQFF
TGTGCCAGCAGCGTAGCACTAGCGGGATTAGGTGGTGAGCAGTTCTTC
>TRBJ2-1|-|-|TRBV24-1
CATSDYLNVGEQFF
TGTGCCACCAGTGACTACCTAAACGTCGGTGAGCAGTTCTTC
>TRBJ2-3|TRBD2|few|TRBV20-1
CSAREIGWGLAEDTQYF
TGCAGTGCTAGAGAGATCGGCTGGGGACTAGCTGAAGATACGCAGTATTTT
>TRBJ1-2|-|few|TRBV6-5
CASSYSGFSYGYTF
TGTGCCAGCAGTTACTCGGGTTTTTCCTATGGCTACACCTTC
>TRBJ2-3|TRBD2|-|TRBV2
CAICLVRTSGRAGTDTQYF
TGTGCCATCTGTTTGGTCCGGACTAGCGGGAGGGCCGGGACAGATACGCAGTATTTT
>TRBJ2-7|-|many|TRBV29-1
CSVSKPDSQTGEQYF
TGCAGCGTTTCCAAACCAGACAGTCAGACGGGCGAGCAGTACTTC
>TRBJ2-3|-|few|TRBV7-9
CASGRGTTSTDTQYF
TGTGCCAGCGGGAGAGGGACAACTAGCACAGATACGCAGTATTTT
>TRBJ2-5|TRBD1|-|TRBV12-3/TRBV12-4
CASSLTDRGETQYF
TGTGCCAGCAGCTTGACCGACAGGGGAGAGACCCAGTACTTC
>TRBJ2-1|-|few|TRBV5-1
CASSLVMDYNEQFF
TGCGCCAGCAGCTTGGTGATGGATTACAATGAGCAGTTCTTC
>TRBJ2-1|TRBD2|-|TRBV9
CASSAETSGSLSEQFF
TGTGCCAGCAGCGCAGAGACTAGCGGGAGTTTAAGTGAGCAGTTCTTC